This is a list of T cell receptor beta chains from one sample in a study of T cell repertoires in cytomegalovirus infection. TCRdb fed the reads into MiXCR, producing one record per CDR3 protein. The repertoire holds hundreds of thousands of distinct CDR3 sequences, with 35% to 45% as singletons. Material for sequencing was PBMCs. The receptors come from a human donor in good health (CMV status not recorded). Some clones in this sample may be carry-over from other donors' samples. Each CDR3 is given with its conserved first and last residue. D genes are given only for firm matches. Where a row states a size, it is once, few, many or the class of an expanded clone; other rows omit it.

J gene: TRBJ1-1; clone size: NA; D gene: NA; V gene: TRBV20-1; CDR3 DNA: TGCAGTTCTAGAGATCTATGGGGCAGGAAGGGCACTGAAGCTTTCTTT; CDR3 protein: CSSRDLWGRKGTEAFF
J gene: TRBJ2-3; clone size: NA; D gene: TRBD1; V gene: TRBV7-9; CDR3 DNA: TGTGCCAGCAGCTTAGAGAGGACAGGGGCGAGAGATACGCAGTATTTT; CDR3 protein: CASSLERTGARDTQYF
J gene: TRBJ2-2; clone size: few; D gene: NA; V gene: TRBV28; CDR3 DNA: TGTGCCAGCAGTTTACGGGCGGCCCCGAACACCGGGGAGCTGTTTTTT; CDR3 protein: CASSLRAAPNTGELFF
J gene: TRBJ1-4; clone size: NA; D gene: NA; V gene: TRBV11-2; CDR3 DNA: TGTGCCAGCAGCCTAGCGGGACGGGATAATGAAAAACTGTTTTTT; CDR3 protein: CASSLAGRDNEKLFF
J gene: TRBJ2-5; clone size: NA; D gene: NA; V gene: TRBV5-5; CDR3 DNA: TGTGCCAGCAGCTCTGGGGGGGGCGTTTCAGAGACCCAGTACTTC; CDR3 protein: CASSSGGGVSETQYF
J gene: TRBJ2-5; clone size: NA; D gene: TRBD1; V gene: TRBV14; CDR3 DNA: TGTGCCAGCAGCCAACCGGGGACAGGCGAAGAGACCCAGTACTTC; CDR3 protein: CASSQPGTGEETQYF
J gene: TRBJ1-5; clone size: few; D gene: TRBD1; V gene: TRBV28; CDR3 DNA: TGTGCCAGCAGTTTGGGCCCGGGACAGGGTGGTCAGCCCCAGCATTTT; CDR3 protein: CASSLGPGQGGQPQHF
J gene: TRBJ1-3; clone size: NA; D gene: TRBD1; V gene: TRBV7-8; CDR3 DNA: TGTGCCAGCAGCGCGGACAGGAACTCTGGAAACACCATATATTTT; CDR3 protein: CASSADRNSGNTIYF
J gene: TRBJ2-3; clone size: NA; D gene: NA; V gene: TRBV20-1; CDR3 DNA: TGCAGTGCTAGCGCTAGGGCTGCAGATACGCAGTATTTT; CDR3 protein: CSASARAADTQYF
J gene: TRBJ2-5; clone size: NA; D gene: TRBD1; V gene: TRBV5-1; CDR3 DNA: TGCGCCAGCAGCTTGGTGGGACAGGGGGCGGAGACCCAGTACTTC; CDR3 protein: CASSLVGQGAETQYF
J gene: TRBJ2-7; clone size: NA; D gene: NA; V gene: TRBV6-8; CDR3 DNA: TGTGCCAGCAACGTCCGAGGGGTCACCTACGAGCAGTACTTC; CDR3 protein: CASNVRGVTYEQYF
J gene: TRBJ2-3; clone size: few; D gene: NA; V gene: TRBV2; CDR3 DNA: TGTGCCAGCACACCCCTCCTCAGCACAGATACGCAGTATTTT; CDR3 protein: CASTPLLSTDTQYF
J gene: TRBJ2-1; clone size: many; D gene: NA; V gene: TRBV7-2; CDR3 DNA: TGTGCCAGCAGCCGAGACCAGAGGGCAAATGAGCAGTTCTTC; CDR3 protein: CASSRDQRANEQFF
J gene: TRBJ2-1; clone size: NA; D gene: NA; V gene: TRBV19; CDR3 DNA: TGTGCCAGTAGTATAATTGCCTGGGGGGCCTCCTACAATGAGCAGTTCTTC; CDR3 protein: CASSIIAWGASYNEQFF
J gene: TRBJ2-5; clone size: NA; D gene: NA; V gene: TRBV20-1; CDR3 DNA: TGCAGTGCTCCGCCCGGGAGTCAAGAGACCCAGTACTTC; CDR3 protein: CSAPPGSQETQYF